These T cell receptor beta chains were read from a single sample in a study of cytomegalovirus exposure and HLA in healthy donors. Measured with immunoSEQ multiplex PCR; TCRdb has only the in-frame clones, and not every one. The sample shows 300,000 to 350,000 clones, roughly 86% of them seen only once. Sequenced sample: PBMCs. The receptor set was obtained from a man aged 25 to 40 in good health and CMV-seronegative. The CDR3 runs from the conserved cysteine through the conserved F or W. The D gene is left open where the match is weak. The size of a clone is reported for some rows only, either as once, few or many, or as a class for expanded clones.

len: 13; j_gene: TRBJ1-4; d_gene: .; abundance: .; v_gene: TRBV6-1; CDR3aa: CASSRGTNEKLFF; CDR3nt: TGTGCCAGCAGCCGGGGAACTAATGAAAAACTGTTTTTT
len: 12; j_gene: TRBJ2-4; d_gene: .; abundance: .; v_gene: TRBV5-4; CDR3aa: CASKGVANIQYF; CDR3nt: TGTGCCAGCAAAGGAGTCGCAAACATTCAGTACTTC
len: 15; j_gene: TRBJ2-1; d_gene: .; abundance: .; v_gene: TRBV5-1; CDR3aa: CASSLVAGASNEQFF; CDR3nt: TGCGCCAGCAGCTTGGTTGCGGGCGCGAGTAATGAGCAGTTCTTC
len: 11; j_gene: TRBJ1-1; d_gene: .; abundance: .; v_gene: TRBV6-1; CDR3aa: CASTRRTEAFF; CDR3nt: TGTGCCAGCACCCGGAGGACTGAAGCTTTCTTT
len: 15; j_gene: TRBJ2-2; d_gene: TRBD2; abundance: .; v_gene: TRBV6-1; CDR3aa: CASIAGPLNTGELFF; CDR3nt: TGTGCCAGCATAGCGGGGCCACTGAACACCGGGGAGCTGTTTTTT
len: 16; j_gene: TRBJ1-1; d_gene: TRBD1; abundance: few; v_gene: TRBV7-9; CDR3aa: CASSPWTGGSDTEAFF; CDR3nt: TGTGCCAGCAGCCCTTGGACAGGGGGGTCGGACACTGAAGCTTTCTTT
len: 16; j_gene: TRBJ2-1; d_gene: TRBD2; abundance: .; v_gene: TRBV11-2; CDR3aa: CASSLVMGLASNEQFF; CDR3nt: TGTGCCAGCAGCTTAGTCATGGGACTAGCCTCCAATGAGCAGTTCTTC
len: 13; j_gene: TRBJ2-3; d_gene: .; abundance: .; v_gene: TRBV29-1; CDR3aa: CSVRGVGTDTQYF; CDR3nt: TGCAGCGTCAGGGGCGTTGGGACAGATACGCAGTATTTT
len: 19; j_gene: TRBJ2-3; d_gene: TRBD1; abundance: .; v_gene: TRBV10-2; CDR3aa: CASSEGDRGRKEITDTQYF; CDR3nt: TGCGCCAGCAGTGAGGGGGACAGGGGGCGCAAGGAGATCACAGATACGCAGTATTTT
len: 15; j_gene: TRBJ2-3; d_gene: TRBD2; abundance: .; v_gene: TRBV6-5; CDR3aa: CASRTPAGDTDTQYF; CDR3nt: TGTGCCAGCAGGACCCCAGCGGGGGACACAGATACGCAGTATTTT
len: 15; j_gene: TRBJ1-5; d_gene: TRBD1; abundance: .; v_gene: TRBV6-1; CDR3aa: CASSELDRGYQPQHF; CDR3nt: TGTGCCAGCAGTGAATTGGACAGGGGATACCAGCCCCAGCATTTT
len: 15; j_gene: TRBJ1-6; d_gene: TRBD1; abundance: .; v_gene: TRBV5-1; CDR3aa: CASSLAGQGISPLHF; CDR3nt: TGCGCCAGCAGCTTGGCGGGACAGGGGATTTCACCCCTCCACTTT
len: 16; j_gene: TRBJ2-5; d_gene: TRBD2; abundance: .; v_gene: TRBV19; CDR3aa: CASSPWEAGVQETQYF; CDR3nt: TGTGCCAGTAGTCCCTGGGAAGCGGGGGTCCAAGAGACCCAGTACTTC
len: 16; j_gene: TRBJ2-2; d_gene: .; abundance: .; v_gene: TRBV7-2; CDR3aa: CASSLSRTPGREELFF; CDR3nt: TGTGCCAGCAGCTTATCAAGGACACCAGGAAGGGAGGAGCTGTTTTTT
len: 16; j_gene: TRBJ2-1; d_gene: TRBD1; abundance: .; v_gene: TRBV9; CDR3aa: CASHLPGTGHYNEQFF; CDR3nt: TGTGCCAGCCACCTCCCCGGGACAGGGCACTACAATGAGCAGTTCTTC
len: 14; j_gene: TRBJ2-2; d_gene: .; abundance: .; v_gene: TRBV11-3; CDR3aa: CASSFSSVAGELFF; CDR3nt: TGTGCCAGCAGCTTCTCTAGCGTGGCCGGGGAGCTGTTTTTT
len: 16; j_gene: TRBJ1-2; d_gene: TRBD1; abundance: .; v_gene: TRBV9; CDR3aa: CASSEGDRRANYGYTF; CDR3nt: TGTGCCAGCAGCGAAGGGGACAGGCGGGCTAACTATGGCTACACCTTC
len: 14; j_gene: TRBJ2-7; d_gene: TRBD1; abundance: .; v_gene: TRBV5-1; CDR3aa: CASCRRTGVDEQYF; CDR3nt: TGCGCCAGCTGCAGGAGGACAGGGGTGGACGAGCAGTACTTC
len: 19; j_gene: TRBJ2-1; d_gene: .; abundance: .; v_gene: TRBV15; CDR3aa: CATSRDLYYQGISYNEQFF; CDR3nt: TGTGCCACCAGCAGAGATCTTTACTATCAGGGGATCTCCTACAATGAGCAGTTCTTC
len: 12; j_gene: TRBJ1-1; d_gene: .; abundance: .; v_gene: TRBV5-1; CDR3aa: CASSFKGEEAFF; CDR3nt: TGCGCCAGCAGCTTCAAAGGGGAAGAAGCTTTCTTT